Listed below are T cell receptor beta chains from one sample, sequenced in a study of Ad26.COV2.S vaccination and SARS-CoV-2 variants. The table came from immunoSEQ multiplex PCR; TCRdb's copy has only in-frame clones and leaves some out. This sample yields about 350,000 clones, of which about 85% are seen a single time; approximately 5.9% belongs to the top ten. Material: peripheral blood, obtained in a trial of Ad26.COV2.S vaccine versus placebo. The receptors stem from a person between 18 and 65 years old who received the Ad26.COV2.S COVID-19 vaccine or a placebo. The CDR3 runs from the conserved cysteine through the conserved F or W. Fields, in order: clone size, J gene, V gene, D gene, CDR3 protein, CDR3 DNA. A D gene is named only where the DNA matches it firmly. Clone size appears in some rows only: once, few, many, or a class for an expanded clone.

size: NA; J: TRBJ2-3; V: TRBV11-3; D: NA; CDR3: CASSPGYGDPHTDTQYF; DNA: TGTGCCAGCAGCCCTGGTTACGGGGACCCCCACACAGATACGCAGTATTTT
size: NA; J: TRBJ2-1; V: TRBV6-6; D: TRBD1; CDR3: CASSIPTGTDNEQFF; DNA: TGTGCCAGCAGTATCCCGACAGGGACCGACAATGAGCAGTTCTTC
size: NA; J: TRBJ1-1; V: TRBV4-3; D: NA; CDR3: CASSQEIPGRQTEAFF; DNA: TGCGCCAGCAGCCAAGAAATCCCAGGGAGACAGACTGAAGCTTTCTTT
size: NA; J: TRBJ2-7; V: TRBV3-1/TRBV3-2; D: NA; CDR3: CASSQSLAAYEQYF; DNA: TGTGCCAGCAGCCAATCACTCGCTGCCTACGAGCAGTACTTC
size: NA; J: TRBJ1-1; V: TRBV19; D: NA; CDR3: CASSTRMNTEAFF; DNA: TGTGCCAGTAGTACGAGAATGAACACTGAAGCTTTCTTT
size: NA; J: TRBJ2-5; V: TRBV3-1/TRBV3-2; D: NA; CDR3: CASSQGGGTQYF; DNA: TGTGCCAGCAGCCAAGGGGGCGGGACCCAGTACTTC
size: NA; J: TRBJ1-2; V: TRBV10-3; D: NA; CDR3: CAISELTGNLYGYTF; DNA: TGTGCCATCAGTGAGTTAACAGGGAATCTCTATGGCTACACCTTC
size: NA; J: TRBJ1-1; V: TRBV5-1; D: NA; CDR3: CASSLSRDRAPNTEAFF; DNA: TGCGCCAGCAGCTTGTCTAGGGATCGAGCACCGAACACTGAAGCTTTCTTT
size: NA; J: TRBJ1-6; V: TRBV19; D: NA; CDR3: CASSTSQGSLYSPLHF; DNA: TGTGCCAGTAGTACGTCTCAGGGGTCTTTATATTCACCCCTCCACTTT
size: NA; J: TRBJ2-1; V: TRBV14; D: NA; CDR3: CASSLISGLGEQFF; DNA: TGTGCCAGCAGCCTGATCTCGGGACTCGGGGAGCAGTTCTTC
size: NA; J: TRBJ2-5; V: TRBV7-3; D: TRBD1; CDR3: CASSQQGVAETQYF; DNA: TGTGCCAGCAGCCAACAGGGGGTAGCGGAGACCCAGTACTTC
size: NA; J: TRBJ2-7; V: TRBV6-5; D: NA; CDR3: CASSSGTIYEQYF; DNA: TGTGCCAGCAGTTCCGGGACAATTTACGAGCAGTACTTC
size: many; J: TRBJ2-7; V: TRBV6-5; D: TRBD2; CDR3: CASSRGLAGRGEQYF; DNA: TGTGCCAGCAGTCGGGGACTAGCGGGACGAGGCGAGCAGTACTTC
size: once; J: TRBJ2-7; V: TRBV25-1; D: TRBD2; CDR3: CASSESRGGREQYF; DNA: TGTGCCAGCAGTGAATCCCGGGGAGGGAGGGAGCAGTACTTC
size: NA; J: TRBJ2-3; V: TRBV7-2; D: TRBD2; CDR3: CASSQNRRGVADTQYF; DNA: TGTGCCAGCAGCCAAAATCGGCGGGGGGTCGCCGATACGCAGTATTTT
size: NA; J: TRBJ2-5; V: TRBV4-3; D: NA; CDR3: CASSQELYSGGGQETQYF; DNA: TGCGCCAGCAGCCAAGAATTGTATAGTGGGGGTGGCCAAGAGACCCAGTACTTC
size: NA; J: TRBJ2-7; V: TRBV5-1; D: NA; CDR3: CASSFQGGNYEQYF; DNA: TGCGCCAGCAGCTTTCAAGGGGGTAATTACGAGCAGTACTTC
size: many; J: TRBJ1-2; V: TRBV5-6; D: NA; CDR3: CASSLAGRPNYGYTF; DNA: TGTGCCAGCAGCTTGGCGGGCAGGCCTAACTATGGCTACACCTTC
size: NA; J: TRBJ1-4; V: TRBV19; D: NA; CDR3: CASTQPALTGIGEKLFF; DNA: TGTGCCAGTACCCAACCCGCTTTGACAGGAATTGGCGAAAAACTGTTTTTT
size: NA; J: TRBJ1-1; V: TRBV4-1; D: NA; CDR3: CASSQEGGNTEAFF; DNA: TGCGCCAGCAGCCAAGAAGGCGGGAACACTGAAGCTTTCTTT
size: few; J: TRBJ2-7; V: TRBV27; D: TRBD2; CDR3: CASSPPAGGSYEQYF; DNA: TGTGCCAGCAGTCCCCCGGCGGGAGGGTCTTACGAGCAGTACTTC
size: NA; J: TRBJ1-4; V: TRBV27; D: NA; CDR3: CASSFGGNEKLFF; DNA: TGTGCCAGCAGTTTCGGGGGGAATGAAAAACTGTTTTTT
size: NA; J: TRBJ1-1; V: TRBV4-2; D: NA; CDR3: CASSQDPSEAFF; DNA: TGTGCCAGCAGCCAAGATCCATCCGAAGCTTTCTTT
size: NA; J: TRBJ1-5; V: TRBV7-9; D: NA; CDR3: CASSLGRGNQPQHF; DNA: TGTGCCAGCAGCTTAGGACGGGGCAATCAGCCCCAGCATTTT
size: NA; J: TRBJ2-7; V: TRBV4-2; D: NA; CDR3: CASSPSNRFSYEQYF; DNA: TGTGCCAGCAGCCCATCAAACCGCTTCTCCTACGAGCAGTACTTC
size: NA; J: TRBJ2-7; V: TRBV6-5; D: NA; CDR3: CASHSGTRSYEQYF; DNA: TGTGCCAGCCATTCCGGGACCCGATCCTACGAGCAGTACTTC
size: few; J: TRBJ1-5; V: TRBV7-2; D: NA; CDR3: CASSLGVGQPQHF; DNA: TGTGCCAGCAGCTTAGGTGTAGGGCAGCCCCAGCATTTT
size: once; J: TRBJ2-1; V: TRBV5-5; D: TRBD2; CDR3: CASSLSLAGINEQFF; DNA: TGTGCCAGCAGCTTGTCACTAGCGGGGATAAATGAGCAGTTCTTC